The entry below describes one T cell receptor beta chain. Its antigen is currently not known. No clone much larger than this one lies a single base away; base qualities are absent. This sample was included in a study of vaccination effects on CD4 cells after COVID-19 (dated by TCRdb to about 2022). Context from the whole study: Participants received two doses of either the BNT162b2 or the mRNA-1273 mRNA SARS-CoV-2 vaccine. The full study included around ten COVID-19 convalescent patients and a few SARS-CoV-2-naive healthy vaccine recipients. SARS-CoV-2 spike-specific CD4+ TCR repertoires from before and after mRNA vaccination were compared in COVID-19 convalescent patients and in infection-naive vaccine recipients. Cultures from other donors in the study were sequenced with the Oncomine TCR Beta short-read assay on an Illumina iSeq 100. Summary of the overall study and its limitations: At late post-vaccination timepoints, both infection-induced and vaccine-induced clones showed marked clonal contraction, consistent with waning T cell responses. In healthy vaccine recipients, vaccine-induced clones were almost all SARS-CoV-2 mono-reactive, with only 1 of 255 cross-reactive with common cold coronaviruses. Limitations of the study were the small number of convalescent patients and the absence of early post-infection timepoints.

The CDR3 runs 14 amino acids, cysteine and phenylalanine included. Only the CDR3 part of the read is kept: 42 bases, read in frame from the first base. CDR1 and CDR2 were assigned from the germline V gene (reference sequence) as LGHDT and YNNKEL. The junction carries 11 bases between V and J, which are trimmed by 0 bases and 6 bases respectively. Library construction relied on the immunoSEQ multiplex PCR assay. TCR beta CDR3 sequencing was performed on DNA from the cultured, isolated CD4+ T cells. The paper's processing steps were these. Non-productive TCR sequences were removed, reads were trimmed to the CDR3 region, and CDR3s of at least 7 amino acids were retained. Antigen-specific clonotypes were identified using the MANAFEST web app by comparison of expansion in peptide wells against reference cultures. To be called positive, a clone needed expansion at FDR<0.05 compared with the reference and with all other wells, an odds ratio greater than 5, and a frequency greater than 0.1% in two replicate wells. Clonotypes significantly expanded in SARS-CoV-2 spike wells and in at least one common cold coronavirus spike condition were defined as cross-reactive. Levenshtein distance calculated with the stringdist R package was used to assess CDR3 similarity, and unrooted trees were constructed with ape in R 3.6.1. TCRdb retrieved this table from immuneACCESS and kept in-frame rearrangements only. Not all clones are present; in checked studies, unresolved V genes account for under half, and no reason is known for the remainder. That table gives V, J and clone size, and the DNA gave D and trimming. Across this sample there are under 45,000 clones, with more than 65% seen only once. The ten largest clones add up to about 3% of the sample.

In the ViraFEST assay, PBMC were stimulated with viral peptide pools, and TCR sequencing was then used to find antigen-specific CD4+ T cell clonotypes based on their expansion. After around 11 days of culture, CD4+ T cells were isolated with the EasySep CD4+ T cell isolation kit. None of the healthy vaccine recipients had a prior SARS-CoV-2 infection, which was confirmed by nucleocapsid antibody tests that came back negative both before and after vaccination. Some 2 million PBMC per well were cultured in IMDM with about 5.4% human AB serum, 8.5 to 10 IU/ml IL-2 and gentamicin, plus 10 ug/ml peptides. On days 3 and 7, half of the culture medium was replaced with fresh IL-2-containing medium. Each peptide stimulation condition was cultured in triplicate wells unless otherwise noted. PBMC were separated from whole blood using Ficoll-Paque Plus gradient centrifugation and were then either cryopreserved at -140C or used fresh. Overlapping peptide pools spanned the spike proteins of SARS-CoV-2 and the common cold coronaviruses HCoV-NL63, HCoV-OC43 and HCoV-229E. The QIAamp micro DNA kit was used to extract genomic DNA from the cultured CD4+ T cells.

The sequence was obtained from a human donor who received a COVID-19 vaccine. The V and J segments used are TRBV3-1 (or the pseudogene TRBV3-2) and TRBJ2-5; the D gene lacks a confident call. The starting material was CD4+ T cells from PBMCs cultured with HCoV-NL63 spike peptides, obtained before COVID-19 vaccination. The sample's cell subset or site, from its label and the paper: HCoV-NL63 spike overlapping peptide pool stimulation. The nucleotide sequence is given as TGTGCCAGCAGCCAAGACCCCACAACAAAGACCCAGTACTTC. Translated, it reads CASSQDPTTKTQYF.